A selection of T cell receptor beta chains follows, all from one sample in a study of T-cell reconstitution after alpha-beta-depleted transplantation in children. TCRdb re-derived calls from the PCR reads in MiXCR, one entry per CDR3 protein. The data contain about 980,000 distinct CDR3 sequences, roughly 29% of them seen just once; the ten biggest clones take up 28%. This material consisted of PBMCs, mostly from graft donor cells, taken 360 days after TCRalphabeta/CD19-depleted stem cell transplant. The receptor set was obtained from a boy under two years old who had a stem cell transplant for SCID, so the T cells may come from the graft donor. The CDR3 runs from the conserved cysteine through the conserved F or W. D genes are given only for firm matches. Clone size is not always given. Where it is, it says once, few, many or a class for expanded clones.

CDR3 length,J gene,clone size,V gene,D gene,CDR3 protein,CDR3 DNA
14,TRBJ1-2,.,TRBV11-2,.,CASSFDSASYGYTF,TGTGCCAGCAGCTTTGACAGCGCTTCCTATGGCTACACCTTC
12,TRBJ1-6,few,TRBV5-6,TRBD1,CASSRQGSPLHF,TGTGCCAGCAGCCGACAGGGATCACCCCTCCACTTT
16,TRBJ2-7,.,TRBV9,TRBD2,CASSPRLAGYPYEQYF,TGTGCCAGCAGCCCACGACTAGCGGGGTACCCCTACGAGCAGTACTTC
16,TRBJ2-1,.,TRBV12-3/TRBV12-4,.,CASSDRKGLSYNEQFF,TGTGCCAGCAGTGATCGAAAAGGGCTCTCCTACAATGAGCAGTTCTTC
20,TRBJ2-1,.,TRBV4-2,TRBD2,CASSPPPGLAGDSYYNEQFF,TGTGCCAGCAGCCCTCCGCCTGGGCTAGCGGGGGACTCCTACTACAATGAGCAGTTCTTC
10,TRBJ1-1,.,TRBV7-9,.,CASSLSLAFF,TGTGCCAGCAGCTTAAGTCTAGCTTTCTTT
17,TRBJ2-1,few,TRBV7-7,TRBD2,CASSPGTSGGSVNEQFF,TGTGCCAGCAGCCCCGGGACTAGCGGGGGGTCGGTCAATGAGCAGTTCTTC
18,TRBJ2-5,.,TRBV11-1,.,CASSVGRLRDNWGETQYF,TGTGCCAGCAGCGTAGGGAGGCTCCGGGACAACTGGGGAGAGACCCAGTACTTC
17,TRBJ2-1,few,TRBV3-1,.,CASSQDGPGDGYNEQFF,TGTGCCAGCAGCCAAGATGGCCCAGGGGATGGATACAATGAGCAGTTCTTC
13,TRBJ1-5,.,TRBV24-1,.,CATSAGPRQPQHF,TGTGCCACCAGTGCCGGGCCCCGGCAGCCCCAGCATTTT
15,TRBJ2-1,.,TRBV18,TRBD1,CASSMGQGPYNEQFF,TGTGCCAGCTCAATGGGACAGGGCCCCTACAATGAGCAGTTCTTC
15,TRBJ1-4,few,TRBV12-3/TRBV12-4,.,CASSFGGRANEKLFF,TGTGCCAGCAGTTTTGGGGGGCGGGCTAATGAAAAACTGTTTTTT
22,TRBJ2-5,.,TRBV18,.,CASSPGLNTEGPTGREQETQYF,TGTGCCAGCTCACCTGGCCTAAACACGGAGGGCCCAACTGGCAGGGAGCAAGAGACCCAGTACTTC
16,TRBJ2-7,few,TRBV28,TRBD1,CASSYAPGTVSYEQYF,TGTGCCAGCAGCTACGCCCCCGGGACAGTCTCCTACGAGCAGTACTTC
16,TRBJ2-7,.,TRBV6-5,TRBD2,CASSYDPAGTTYEQYF,TGTGCCAGCAGTTACGATCCAGCGGGGACCACCTACGAGCAGTACTTC
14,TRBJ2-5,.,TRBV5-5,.,CASSLGTIQETQYF,TGTGCCAGCAGCTTGGGGACTATCCAAGAGACCCAGTACTTC
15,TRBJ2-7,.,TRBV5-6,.,CASSLGGIGPYEQYF,TGTGCCAGCAGCCTGGGGGGCATAGGGCCCTACGAGCAGTACTTC
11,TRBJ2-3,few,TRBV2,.,CASIVLDTQYF,TGTGCCAGTATAGTATTAGATACGCAGTATTTT
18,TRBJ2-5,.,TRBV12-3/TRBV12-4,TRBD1,CASSLYTGTGGTQETQYF,TGTGCCAGCAGTTTATACACCGGGACAGGGGGCACCCAAGAGACCCAGTACTTC
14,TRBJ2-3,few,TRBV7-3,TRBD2,CASSIGGFPDTQYF,TGTGCCAGCAGTATCGGGGGGTTTCCAGATACGCAGTATTTT
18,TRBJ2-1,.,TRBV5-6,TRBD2,CASRFGLAGVASYNEQFF,TGTGCCAGCAGATTTGGACTAGCGGGGGTGGCCTCCTACAATGAGCAGTTCTTC
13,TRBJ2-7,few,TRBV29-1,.,CSVAFKYPYEQYF,TGCAGCGTCGCATTTAAGTACCCCTACGAGCAGTACTTC
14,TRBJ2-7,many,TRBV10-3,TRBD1,CAIMGGQGTYEQYF,TGTGCCATCATGGGGGGACAGGGGACTTACGAGCAGTACTTC
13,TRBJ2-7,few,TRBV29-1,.,CSVESSPTDEQYF,TGCAGCGTTGAGTCCAGCCCCACCGACGAGCAGTACTTC
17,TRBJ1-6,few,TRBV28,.,CASSPDTGSSYNSPLHF,TGTGCCAGCAGTCCAGACACCGGGAGCTCCTATAATTCACCCCTCCACTTT
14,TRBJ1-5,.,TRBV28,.,CASRQTGTIGPQHF,TGTGCCAGCAGACAAACAGGGACTATCGGGCCCCAGCATTTT
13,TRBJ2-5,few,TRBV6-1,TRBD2,CASTRTSGETQYF,TGTGCCAGCACCCGGACTAGCGGGGAGACCCAGTACTTC
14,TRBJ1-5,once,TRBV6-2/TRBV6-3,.,CASSYRGLYQPQHF,TGTGCCAGCAGTTACCGGGGTCTTTATCAGCCCCAGCATTTT
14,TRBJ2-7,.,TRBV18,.,CASSPPPRAYEQYF,TGTGCCAGCTCACCACCTCCCAGGGCCTACGAGCAGTACTTC
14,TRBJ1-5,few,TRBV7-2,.,CASSWARSNQPQHF,TGTGCCAGCAGCTGGGCACGGAGCAATCAGCCCCAGCATTTT
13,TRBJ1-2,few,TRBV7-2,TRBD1,CASSWTGGYGYTF,TGTGCCAGCAGTTGGACAGGGGGGTATGGCTACACCTTC
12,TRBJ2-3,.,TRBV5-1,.,CASSFQGDTQYF,TGCGCCAGCAGCTTCCAGGGGGATACGCAGTATTTT
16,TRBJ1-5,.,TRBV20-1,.,CSARQRLRSLNQPQHF,TGCAGTGCAAGACAGCGTCTAAGGTCACTAAATCAGCCCCAGCATTTT
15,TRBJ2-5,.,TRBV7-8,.,CASSLRGGYQETQYF,TGTGCCAGCAGCTTGAGAGGCGGGTACCAAGAGACCCAGTACTTC
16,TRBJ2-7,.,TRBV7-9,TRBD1,CASSPVGQGASYEQYF,TGTGCCAGCAGCCCAGTGGGGCAGGGGGCCTCCTACGAGCAGTACTTC
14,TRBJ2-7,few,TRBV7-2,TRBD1,CASSGSDRGYEQYF,TGTGCCAGCAGCGGATCGGACAGGGGGTACGAGCAGTACTTC
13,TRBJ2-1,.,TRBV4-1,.,CASSQERHNEQFF,TGCGCCAGCAGCCAAGAACGTCACAATGAGCAGTTCTTC
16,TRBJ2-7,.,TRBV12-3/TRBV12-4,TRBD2,CASSSPGLAGPYEQYF,TGTGCCAGCAGTTCCCCTGGACTAGCGGGGCCTTACGAGCAGTACTTC
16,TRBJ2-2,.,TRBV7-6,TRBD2,CASSLTGLAVTGELFF,TGTGCCAGCAGCTTAACGGGGCTAGCGGTCACCGGGGAGCTGTTTTTT
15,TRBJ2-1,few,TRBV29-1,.,CSVEGPQSAYNEQFF,TGCAGCGTTGAAGGTCCCCAATCAGCCTACAATGAGCAGTTCTTC
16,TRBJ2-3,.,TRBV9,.,CASSVDAGRRADTQYF,TGTGCCAGCAGCGTAGATGCGGGGAGGCGTGCAGATACGCAGTATTTT
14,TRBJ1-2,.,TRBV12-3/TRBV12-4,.,CASSPGLRLSGYTF,TGTGCCAGCAGCCCAGGACTTCGGTTGAGTGGCTACACCTTC
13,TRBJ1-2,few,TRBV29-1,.,CSVAQEKSYGYTF,TGCAGCGTCGCCCAGGAAAAAAGCTATGGCTACACCTTC
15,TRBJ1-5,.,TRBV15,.,CATSAGGGLNQPQHF,TGTGCCACCAGCGCCGGGGGAGGGTTGAATCAGCCCCAGCATTTT
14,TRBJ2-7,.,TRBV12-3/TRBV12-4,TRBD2,CASSFGGGASEQYF,TGTGCCAGCAGTTTCGGCGGGGGGGCCTCCGAGCAGTACTTC
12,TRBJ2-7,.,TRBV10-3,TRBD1,CAISLTGGEQYF,TGTGCCATCAGCTTAACAGGGGGCGAGCAGTACTTC
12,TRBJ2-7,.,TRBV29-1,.,CSVEGLDYEQYF,TGCAGCGTTGAAGGATTGGACTACGAGCAGTACTTC
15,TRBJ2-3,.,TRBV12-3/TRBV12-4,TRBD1,CASSSWTGDTDTQYF,TGTGCCAGCAGTTCCTGGACAGGGGACACAGATACGCAGTATTTT
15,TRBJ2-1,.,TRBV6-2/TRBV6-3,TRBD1,CASSYSGTGYNEQFF,TGTGCCAGCAGTTACTCGGGGACAGGGTACAATGAGCAGTTCTTC
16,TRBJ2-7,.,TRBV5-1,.,CASSLAGGSSSYEQYF,TGCGCCAGCAGCTTGGCCGGCGGCTCCTCCTCCTACGAGCAGTACTTC
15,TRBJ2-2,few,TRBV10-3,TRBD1,CAISERDRATGELFF,TGTGCCATCAGTGAAAGGGACAGGGCGACCGGGGAGCTGTTTTTT
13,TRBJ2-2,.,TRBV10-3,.,CAISSLNTGELFF,TGTGCCATCAGCTCATTGAACACCGGGGAGCTGTTTTTT
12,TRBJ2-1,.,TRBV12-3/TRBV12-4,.,CASSLSVGEQFF,TGTGCCAGCAGTCTGTCTGTCGGCGAGCAGTTCTTC